These 6 T cell receptor beta chains came from one sample sequenced in a study of T cell repertoires in cytomegalovirus infection. TCRdb fed the reads into MiXCR, producing one record per CDR3 protein. The sample lists tens of thousands of distinct CDR3 sequences, around 18% seen once, with 60% to 65% in the top ten. The antigens these receptors bind are not known. The starting material was CD8+ T cells from cultured PBMCs, obtained from culture after CMV antigen stimulation. These receptors came from a human donor in good health (CMV status not recorded). Some clones in this sample may be carry-over from other donors' samples.

This clonotype was counted only a few times. The gene calls are TRBV7-6 and TRBJ2-7; a possible D gene is TRBD2 (7 bases). CDR1 and CDR2 (germline): SGHVS, FNYEAQ. The CDR3 length is 15 residues. V lost 1 base to trimming and J lost 6 bases, with 16 bases between them. Here the CDR3 reads CASSLGGGADGEQYF. CDR3 DNA sequence: TGTGCCAGCAGCTTAGGCGGGGGCGCGGATGGCGAGCAGTACTTC.

This CDR3 is CASSYSQGGPYNEQFF. In DNA form, the CDR3 reads TGTGCCAGCAGTTACTCACAGGGAGGCCCCTACAATGAGCAGTTCTTC. This chain connects TRBV6-2 or TRBV6-3 to TRBJ2-1, with D perhaps assigned TRBD1 or TRBD2 (6 bases each). The V and J ends lost 0 bases and 2 bases respectively, with 11 bases between them. The CDR3 has 16 amino acids. CDR1 is MNHEY, CDR2 SVGEGT, per germline.

This rearrangement joins TRBV7-2 to TRBJ2-4, with 11 nucleotides matching TRBD2. Germline V gene sequence: CDR1 SGHTA, CDR2 FQGNSA. J lost 10 bases, V lost 0 bases, and 5 bases had no gene match. The CDR3 totals 15 residues. DNA for the CDR3: TGTGCCAGCAGCTTAGCTAGCGGGGGGGCCGAAATTCAGTACTTC. Residues: CASSLASGGAEIQYF. The variable domain in full, with the rest retrieved from reference TRBV7-2 and TRBJ2-4, is GAGVSQSPSNKVTEKGKDVELRCDPISGHTALYWYRQSLGQGLEFLIYFQGNSAPDKSGLPSDRFSAERTGGSVSTLTIQRTQQEDSAVYLCASSLASGGAEIQYFGAGTRLSVL.

The chain carries TRBV5-4 and TRBJ1-1, with TRBD1 matching over 8 bases. V shed 5 bases, J shed 2 bases, and the junction held 5 bases outside the gene matches. Germline CDR1 reads SGHNT; CDR2 reads YYREEE (reference sequence). This CDR3 is built from 14 residues. The CDR3 nucleotides read TGTGCCAGCAGGGACAGGGACACTAACACTGAAGCTTTCTTT. Translation gives CASRDRDTNTEAFF. The whole variable domain, remainder taken from reference TRBV5-4 and TRBJ1-1, is ETGVTQSPTHLIKTRGQQVTLRCSSQSGHNTVSWYQQALGQGPQFIFQYYREEENGRGNFPPRFSGLQFPNYSSELNVNALELDDSALYLCASRDRDTNTEAFFGQGTRLTVV.

This clonotype was observed a handful of times. V usage is TRBV20-1 and J usage is TRBJ2-7, with D unresolved. From germline, CDR1 is DFQATT and CDR2 SNEGSKA (reference sequence). Trimming cost V 1 base and J 5 bases, with 12 bases left between them. This CDR3 is 13 amino acids long. CDR3 sequence (DNA): TGCAGTGCTAGAGGGGGATTTGCGGACGAGCAGTACTTC. The encoded protein is CSARGGFADEQYF.

This clonotype has more than one count but fewer than ten. This rearrangement joins TRBV4-1 to TRBJ2-2, with D unresolved. Germline values: CDR1 MGHRA, CDR2 YSYEKL. V was trimmed by 0 bases and J by 1 base, leaving 6 bases between them. The CDR3 totals 15 residues. The chain's CDR3 is CASSQDVGNTGELFF. The CDR3 DNA sequence: TGCGCCAGCAGCCAAGATGTGGGGAACACCGGGGAGCTGTTTTTT.